This TCR beta chain appears in the sequencing data of a study of blood T cell repertoires in COVID-19. Study information: Spain, Italy and the United States supplied samples that represented acute and convalescent COVID-19.

As originally analysed: Estimates of nucleated cell counts were drawn from the amplification of reference gene primers. Libraries were prepared by immunoSEQ multiplex PCR; TCRdb keeps only in-frame clonotypes and omits some of them. V and J calls and clone size are those listed in that table; D and trimming were worked out from the DNA. The data contain approximately 60,000 clones, 82% of them singletons. Trimming removed 2 bases at V and 8 bases at J, with 4 bases between. The CDR3 runs to 11 residues. This TCR was recovered from an older woman with acute or convalescent COVID-19. The rearrangement links TRBV12-3 or TRBV12-4 to TRBJ2-1, with D hard to call. Source material: peripheral blood. CDR3 loop: CASSLIDEQFF. The DNA of the CDR3 is TGTGCCAGCAGTTTAATCGATGAGCAGTTCTTC.